This T cell receptor beta chain was found in a study of blood T cells in healthy people across ages. PCR was performed a second time for about 7 to 12 cycles using a sample-barcoded 5' primer and a J-beta primer mix. TCRdb processed the 5' RACE reads anew with MiXCR; each CDR3 protein has one entry. There are hundreds of thousands of distinct CDR3 sequences in the sample; roughly half occur only once, and about 14% lies in the top ten. The total RNA that was extracted per sample amounted to at least 5.5 micrograms. This clonotype was counted many times. The V and J ends lost 2 bases and 5 bases, in that order; junction bases with no gene match: 5. The CDR3 spans 14 residues. CDR1 is SGHVS and CDR2 is FNYEAQ in the germline V gene.

Specimen: blood. This clonotype originated in a woman at least 80 years old in good health. The chain recombines TRBV7-6 with TRBJ2-5, with 7 bases that match TRBD1. CDR3 bases: TGTGCCAGCAGCTTATCACAGGGGCGGGAGACCCAGTACTTC. This codes for CASSLSQGRETQYF.